The entry that follows covers one T cell receptor beta chain sequence. Trimming pared 7 bases from V and 1 base from J, leaving 10 bases between. Germline CDR1 SNHLY, CDR2 FYNNEI. The CDR3 consists of 13 residues. These data originate in a study of blood T cell repertoires in COVID-19. Study as a whole: The United States, Italy and Spain provided the acute and convalescent COVID-19 samples. T cells, B-cell-depleted T cells, or PBMCs supplied cDNA or gDNA.

Participant-reported clinical history was the basis for cohort assignment. Original processing methods: Reference gene primer amplification gave nucleated cell count estimates. Clones were sequenced by immunoSEQ multiplex PCR, and TCRdb holds only the in-frame ones, with some missing. That table gives V, J and clone size, and the DNA gave D and trimming. Of 150,000 or so clones in the sample, approximately 78% were seen once. J is TRBJ2-5 and V is TRBV2; D remains unclear. The origin of this receptor is a woman between 50 and 59 years old who had recovered from COVID-19. Material: PBMCs or T cells enriched from blood (not recorded which). CDR3 bases: TGTGCCAGCAAGTCCTACGCCCAAGAGACCCAGTACTTC. Its translation: CASKSYAQETQYF.